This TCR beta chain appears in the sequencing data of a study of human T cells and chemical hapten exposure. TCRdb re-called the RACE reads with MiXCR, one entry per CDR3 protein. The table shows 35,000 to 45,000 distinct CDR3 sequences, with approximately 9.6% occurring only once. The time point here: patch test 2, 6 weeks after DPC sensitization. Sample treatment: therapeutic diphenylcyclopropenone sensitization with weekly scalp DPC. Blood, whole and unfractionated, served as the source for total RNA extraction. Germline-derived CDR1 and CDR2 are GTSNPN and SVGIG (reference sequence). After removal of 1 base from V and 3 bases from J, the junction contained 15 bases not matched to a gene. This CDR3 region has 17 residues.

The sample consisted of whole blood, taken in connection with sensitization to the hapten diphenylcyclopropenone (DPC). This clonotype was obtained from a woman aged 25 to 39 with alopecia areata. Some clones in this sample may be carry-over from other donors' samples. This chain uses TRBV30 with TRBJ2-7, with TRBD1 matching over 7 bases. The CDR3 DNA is TGTGCCTGGAGTGCCCTTTGGGACAGATCATCCCACTACGAGCAGTACTTC. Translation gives CAWSALWDRSSHYEQYF.